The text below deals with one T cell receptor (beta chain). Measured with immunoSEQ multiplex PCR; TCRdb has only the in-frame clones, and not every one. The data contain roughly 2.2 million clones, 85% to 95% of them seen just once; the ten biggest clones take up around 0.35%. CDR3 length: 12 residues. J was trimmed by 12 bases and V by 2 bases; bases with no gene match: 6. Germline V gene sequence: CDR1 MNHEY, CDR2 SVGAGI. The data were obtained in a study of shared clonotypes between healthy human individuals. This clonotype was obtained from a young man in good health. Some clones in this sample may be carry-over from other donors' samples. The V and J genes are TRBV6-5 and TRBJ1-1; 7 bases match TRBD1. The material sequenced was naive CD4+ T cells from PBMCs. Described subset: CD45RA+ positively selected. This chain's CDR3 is CASSYDRDQTFF. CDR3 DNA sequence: TGTGCCAGCAGTTACGACAGGGACCAAACTTTCTTT.